These T cell receptor beta chains were read from a single sample in a study of sequential checkpoint blockade in melanoma. Profiled with immunoSEQ multiplex PCR; TCRdb holds only in-frame clones, not every one. This sample yields some 18,000 clones, of which under 85% are seen a single time; 4% to 6% belongs to the top ten. The input for sequencing was tumor tissue (inferred from file names), taken from a patient given nivolumab and ipilimumab in sequence. Receptors originate from a human donor with melanoma. The CDR3 runs from the conserved cysteine through the conserved F or W. A D gene is named only where the DNA matches it firmly. Rows may omit the clone size; those that give it use once, few, many or a size class.

v_gene	j_gene	abundance	d_gene	CDR3aa	CDR3nt
TRBV30	TRBJ2-6	.	TRBD2	CASPRGGAGANVLTF	TGTGCCTCCCCGCGGGGGGGGGCTGGGGCCAACGTCCTGACTTTC
TRBV6-8	TRBJ2-1	.	.	CASSLSSRGIYNEQFF	TGTGCCAGCAGCCTCTCCTCCAGAGGGATCTACAATGAGCAGTTCTTC
TRBV6-7	TRBJ2-6	.	.	CASRMTGSGANVLTF	TGTGCCAGCAGAATGACAGGCTCTGGGGCCAACGTCCTGACTTTC
TRBV6-4	TRBJ1-5	few	.	CAVARPINQPQHF	TGTGCTGTCGCCCGACCGATCAATCAGCCCCAGCATTTT
TRBV6-1	TRBJ2-1	.	.	CASSEAGGPNNEQFF	TGTGCCAGCAGTGAAGCGGGAGGACCCAACAATGAGCAGTTCTTC
TRBV29-1	TRBJ2-2	.	.	CSVALGSTANTGELFF	TGCAGCGTCGCCCTCGGGAGTACCGCTAACACCGGGGAGCTGTTTTTT
TRBV19	TRBJ1-5	once	TRBD1	CASSTDRAQPQHF	TGTGCCAGTAGTACGGACAGGGCTCAGCCCCAGCATTTT
TRBV23-1	TRBJ2-7	.	.	CASSPSAGYAYEQYF	TGCGCCAGCAGCCCCAGCGCAGGGTACGCCTACGAGCAGTACTTC
TRBV7-6	TRBJ1-4	.	.	CATTSRQVDEKLFF	TGTGCCACCACCTCCCGACAGGTAGACGAAAAACTGTTTTTT
TRBV4-3	TRBJ2-1	once	.	CASSQRNSGTQFF	TGCGCCAGCAGCCAACGAAACAGTGGCACCCAGTTCTTC
TRBV30	TRBJ2-5	.	.	CAGGDRLIQETQYF	TGTGCCGGAGGGGACAGATTGATACAAGAGACCCAGTACTTC
TRBV15	TRBJ1-1	few	.	CATSSRLDRTEAFF	TGTGCCACCAGTTCGAGACTCGACCGAACTGAAGCTTTCTTT
TRBV9	TRBJ2-4	.	.	CAKRTVAKNIQYF	TGTGCCAAACGGACGGTAGCCAAAAACATTCAGTACTTC
TRBV28	TRBJ1-4	.	.	CASSRHPRHEVTNEKLFF	TGTGCCAGCAGTAGACACCCCCGGCATGAGGTAACTAATGAAAAACTGTTTTTT
TRBV7-3	TRBJ1-2	.	.	CASSPQTGADYGYTF	TGTGCCAGCAGCCCACAGACAGGAGCTGACTATGGCTACACCTTC
TRBV6-7	TRBJ1-3	once	TRBD1	CASRPGGGTPHRNTIYF	TGTGCCAGCAGGCCAGGGGGGGGGACTCCCCACCGAAACACCATATATTTT
TRBV9	TRBJ1-5	few	.	CASSPQGQNQPQHF	TGTGCCAGCAGTCCACAGGGCCAGAATCAGCCCCAGCATTTT
TRBV19	TRBJ2-1	.	.	CASRTQGPGEQFF	TGTGCCAGTAGGACCCAGGGACCAGGTGAGCAGTTCTTC
TRBV19	TRBJ1-4	.	.	CASNRAVREKLFF	TGTGCCAGTAATAGGGCAGTACGTGAAAAACTGTTTTTT
TRBV7-1	TRBJ2-7	.	TRBD2	CASSLRTSDEQYF	TGTGCCAGCAGCCTCAGGACTAGCGACGAGCAGTACTTC
TRBV19	TRBJ2-7	.	.	CASSRGFSYEQYF	TGTGCCAGTAGTAGGGGATTCTCCTACGAGCAGTACTTC
TRBV9	TRBJ2-1	.	TRBD2	CASSVTPSGSDEQFF	TGTGCCAGCAGCGTAACGCCTAGCGGGAGCGATGAGCAGTTCTTC
TRBV7-5	TRBJ2-2	.	.	CASSPRTSGRTPNTGELFF	TGTGCCAGCAGCCCGAGGACTAGCGGGAGGACTCCGAACACCGGGGAGCTGTTTTTT
TRBV18	TRBJ2-2	once	.	CASSPGGGLDTGELFF	TGTGCCAGCTCACCTGGAGGAGGGCTGGACACCGGGGAGCTGTTTTTT
TRBV18	TRBJ2-3	.	TRBD2	CASSPLGLAGALTDTQYF	TGTGCCAGCTCACCCTTGGGACTAGCGGGGGCCCTCACAGATACGCAGTATTTT
TRBV6-8	TRBJ2-5	few	.	CASSYSEGQETQYF	TGTGCCAGCAGTTACTCGGAGGGGCAAGAGACCCAGTACTTC
TRBV19	TRBJ2-6	once	.	CASSPQRWPGANVLTF	TGTGCCAGTAGTCCCCAGCGGTGGCCTGGGGCCAACGTCCTGACTTTC
TRBV19	TRBJ1-5	.	.	CAATEGRGSNQPQHF	TGTGCCGCCACGGAGGGTAGGGGAAGCAATCAGCCCCAGCATTTT
TRBV28	TRBJ1-1	.	.	CASSSHMNTEAFF	TGTGCCAGCAGTTCCCACATGAACACTGAAGCTTTCTTT
TRBV6-7	TRBJ1-4	.	.	CAISVDGTNEKLFF	TGTGCCATCAGTGTTGACGGAACTAATGAAAAACTGTTTTTT
TRBV6-8	TRBJ2-1	.	TRBD1	CASDPRTGLGNEQFF	TGTGCCAGCGATCCCCGGACAGGGTTGGGGAATGAGCAGTTCTTC
TRBV19	TRBJ1-4	once	.	CASSKRQVATNEKLFF	TGTGCCAGTAGTAAGAGACAGGTTGCAACTAATGAAAAACTGTTTTTT
TRBV14	TRBJ2-2	.	TRBD1	CASSTWTGSPGELFF	TGTGCCAGCAGCACATGGACAGGGTCCCCCGGGGAGCTGTTTTTT
TRBV6-8	TRBJ1-2	few	TRBD1	CASRGTGNYGYTF	TGTGCCAGCAGGGGGACAGGGAACTATGGCTACACCTTC
TRBV15	TRBJ2-1	.	TRBD2	CAITERTSGLTNEQFF	TGTGCCATCACGGAGAGAACTAGCGGACTTACAAATGAGCAGTTCTTC
TRBV28	TRBJ2-7	.	TRBD2	CASTSGTGGGSYEQYF	TGTGCCAGCACCTCGGGGACGGGAGGAGGGTCCTACGAGCAGTACTTC
TRBV5-1	TRBJ1-3	.	.	CASSWEGSGNTIYF	TGCGCCAGCAGCTGGGAGGGGAGCGGAAACACCATATATTTT
TRBV19	TRBJ1-2	.	.	CASSIDLFDGYTF	TGTGCCAGTAGTATAGATCTATTTGATGGCTACACCTTC
TRBV5-1	TRBJ1-5	.	.	CASSLAGAGQPQHF	TGCGCCAGCAGCTTGGCCGGGGCCGGGCAGCCCCAGCATTTT
TRBV11-3	TRBJ1-6	few	.	CASSQTGVRDSPLHF	TGTGCCAGCAGCCAGACAGGTGTCCGGGATTCACCCCTCCACTTT
TRBV9	TRBJ2-3	.	.	CASSPRDWEEDTQYF	TGTGCCAGCAGCCCGAGGGACTGGGAGGAAGATACGCAGTATTTT
TRBV6-4	TRBJ1-5	.	TRBD1	CASSPRQGANQPQHF	TGTGCCAGCAGTCCCCGACAGGGCGCAAATCAGCCCCAGCATTTT
TRBV29-1	TRBJ1-3	.	.	CASRRVLEASGDTIYF	TGCGCCAGCAGACGAGTTTTAGAAGCCTCTGGAGACACCATATATTTT
TRBV30	TRBJ2-4	.	TRBD2	CAWHTGLAGGIQYF	TGTGCCTGGCATACCGGACTAGCGGGAGGTATTCAGTACTTC
TRBV19	TRBJ1-1	.	TRBD1	CASRGQVATEAFF	TGTGCCAGTAGGGGACAGGTGGCCACTGAAGCTTTCTTT
TRBV2	TRBJ2-3	.	.	CASSPQGFTDTQYF	TGTGCCAGCAGTCCCCAGGGGTTCACAGATACGCAGTATTTT
TRBV27	TRBJ1-5	.	.	CASSLSLGYQPQHF	TGTGCCAGCAGTTTATCGCTGGGGTATCAGCCCCAGCATTTT
TRBV11-1	TRBJ2-7	.	.	CASSYSRGASYEQYF	TGTGCCAGCAGCTATTCAAGGGGGGCAAGCTACGAGCAGTACTTC
TRBV5-1	TRBJ2-7	few	TRBD1	CASSLLGQGSSYEQYF	TGCGCCAGCAGCTTGTTGGGACAGGGGAGCTCCTACGAGCAGTACTTC
TRBV18	TRBJ2-7	.	.	CASSPTQGSPYEQYF	TGTGCCAGCTCACCTACACAGGGATCTCCCTACGAGCAGTACTTC
TRBV18	TRBJ1-5	.	TRBD1	CASSPGTVNQPQHF	TGTGCCAGCTCACCTGGGACAGTTAATCAGCCCCAGCATTTT
TRBV14	TRBJ1-1	few	.	CASSQGVNTEAFF	TGTGCCAGCAGTCAAGGAGTGAACACTGAAGCTTTCTTT
TRBV12-5	TRBJ2-3	.	.	CASTTGDHTQYF	TGTGCCAGCACGACTGGGGACCATACGCAGTATTTT
TRBV11-1	TRBJ1-5	.	.	CASSPISTGQPQHF	TGTGCCAGCAGCCCCATCTCAACGGGGCAGCCCCAGCATTTT